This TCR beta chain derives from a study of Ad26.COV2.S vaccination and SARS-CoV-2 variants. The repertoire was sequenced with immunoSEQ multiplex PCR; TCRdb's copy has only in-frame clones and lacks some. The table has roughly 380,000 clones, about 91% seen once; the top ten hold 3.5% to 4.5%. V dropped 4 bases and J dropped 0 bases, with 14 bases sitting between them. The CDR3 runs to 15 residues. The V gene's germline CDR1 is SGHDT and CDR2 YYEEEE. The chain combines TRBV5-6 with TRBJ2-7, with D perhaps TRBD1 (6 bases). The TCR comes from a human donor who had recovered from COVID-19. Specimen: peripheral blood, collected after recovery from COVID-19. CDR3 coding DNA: TGTGCCAGCAGCGAAAGTCAGGGGATCTCCTACGAGCAGTACTTC. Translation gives CASSESQGISYEQYF.